This entry lists 4 T cell receptor beta chains sequenced from one sample in a study of Tregs in tolerant kidney transplant recipients. The nonmyeloablative bone marrow transplants came from related graft donors, with transient mixed chimerism. Profiled with immunoSEQ multiplex PCR; TCRdb holds only in-frame clones, not every one. This repertoire shows fewer than 95,000 clones, under 95% found once; its top ten account for around 1.6%. Sequences were derived from CD4+ T cells from blood (PBMCs), sampled 12 months after the transplant. All receptors derive from a human patient who received a combined kidney and bone marrow transplant. Some T cells could come from the graft donor.

The chain links TRBV5-1 to TRBJ2-1; 7 bases are shared with TRBD1. The ends lost 3 bases at V and 4 bases at J; junction bases unmatched: 10. Per germline, CDR1 SGHRS and CDR2 YFSETQ. The CDR3 is 16 residues long. CDR3 nucleotides: TGCGCCAGCAGCTCGGAGCCGGGACAGCGATACAATGAGCAGTTCTTC. It translates to CASSSEPGQRYNEQFF. Using reference TRBV5-1 and TRBJ2-1 for the parts outside the CDR3, the full variable domain is KAGVTQTPRYLIKTRGQQVTLSCSPISGHRSVSWYQQTPGQGLQFLFEYFSETQRNKGNFPGRFSGRQFSNSRSEMNVSTLELGDSALYLCASSSEPGQRYNEQFFGPGTRLTVL.

This clone was seen a handful of times. This chain connects TRBV5-5 to TRBJ2-7, with a weak D call TRBD2 (5 bases). With 1 base removed from V and 4 bases from J, the gap between germline ends came to 12 bases. The CDR3 consists of 14 residues. Germline V CDR1 and CDR2: SGHKS, YYEKEE (reference sequence). CDR3 in DNA: TGTGCCAGCAGCTTGTTCCGGGGTGGATACGAGCAGTACTTC. Encoded protein: CASSLFRGGYEQYF.

The gene calls are TRBV5-8 and TRBJ2-6, with D uncertain. V was clipped by 0 bases and J by 0 bases, with 7 bases between them. The CDR3 is 16 residues long. Per the germline V gene, CDR1 is SGHTS and CDR2 is YDEGEE. This CDR3 is CASSLGRYSGANVLTF. CDR3 DNA sequence: TGTGCCAGCAGCTTGGGGCGGTACTCTGGGGCCAACGTCCTGACTTTC.

This clone was counted between two and nine times. The V call is TRBV27, the J call TRBJ1-4, with a tentative D call TRBD1 (6 bases). Looked up from germline, CDR1 is MNHEY and CDR2 is SMNVEV (reference sequence). V shed 3 bases and J shed 5 bases, with 10 bases lying between them. The CDR3 spans 14 residues. CDR3 bases: TGTGCCAGCAGTTTTTGGGGGCCGAATGAAAAACTGTTTTTT. This gives the protein CASSFWGPNEKLFF.